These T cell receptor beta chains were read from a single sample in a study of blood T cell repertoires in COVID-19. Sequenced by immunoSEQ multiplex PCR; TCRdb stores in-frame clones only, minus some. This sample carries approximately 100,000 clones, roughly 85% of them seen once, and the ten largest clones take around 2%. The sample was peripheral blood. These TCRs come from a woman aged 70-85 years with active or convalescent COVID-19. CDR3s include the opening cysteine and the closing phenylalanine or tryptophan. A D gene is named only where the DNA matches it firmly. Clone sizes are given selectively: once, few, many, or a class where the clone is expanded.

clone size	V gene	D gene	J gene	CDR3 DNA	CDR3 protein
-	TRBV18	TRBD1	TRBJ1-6	TGTGCCAGCTCACCGGGACAGGGAGTTGGTTCACCCCTCCACTTT	CASSPGQGVGSPLHF
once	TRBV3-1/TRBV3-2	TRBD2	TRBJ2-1	TGTGCCAGCAGCTACCAGCGGGGATCCTACAATGAGCAGTTCTTC	CASSYQRGSYNEQFF
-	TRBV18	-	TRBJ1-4	TGTGCCAGCTCACCAAGGGGGACTAATGAAAAACTGTTTTTT	CASSPRGTNEKLFF
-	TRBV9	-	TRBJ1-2	TGTGCCAGCAGCGTAGACACAGTGCCCCTGGTTGGCTACACCTTC	CASSVDTVPLVGYTF
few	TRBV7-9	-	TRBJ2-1	TGTGCCAGCAGCTTAGGGGCAGGGCCAAATGAGCAGTTCTTC	CASSLGAGPNEQFF
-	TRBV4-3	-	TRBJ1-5	TGCGCCAGCAGCCAAGACGGGGGAAATTACCAGCCCCAGCATTTT	CASSQDGGNYQPQHF
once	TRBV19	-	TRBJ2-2	TGTGCCAGTAGTATAGATCTAATGGGGCGCGGGGAGCTGTTTTTT	CASSIDLMGRGELFF
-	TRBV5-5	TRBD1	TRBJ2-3	TGTGCCAGCAGCTTAGGGGGACAGGGTACAGATACGCAGTATTTT	CASSLGGQGTDTQYF
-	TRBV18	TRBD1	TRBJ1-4	TGTGCCAGCTCCCTGAACCGACAGGGTGGACTTGCTAATGAAAAACTGTTTTTT	CASSLNRQGGLANEKLFF
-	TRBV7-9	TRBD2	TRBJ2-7	TGTGCCAGCAGCTTTGGACTAGCGGGAGTAGGCGAGCAGTACTTC	CASSFGLAGVGEQYF
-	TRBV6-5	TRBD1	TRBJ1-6	TGTGCCAGCACTAGGACAGGGGGCGTCAATTCACCCCTCCACTTT	CASTRTGGVNSPLHF
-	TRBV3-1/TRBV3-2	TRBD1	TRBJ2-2	TGTGCCAGCAGCCATCGACCCAGGGGGAGAACCGGGGAGCTGTTTTTT	CASSHRPRGRTGELFF
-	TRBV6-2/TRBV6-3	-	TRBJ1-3	TGTGCCAGCAGTTACTCGAGAACGGGTCCTGGAAACACCATATATTTT	CASSYSRTGPGNTIYF
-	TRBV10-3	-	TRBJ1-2	TGTGCCATCAGTGATGGGGCCCATTATGGCTACACCTTC	CAISDGAHYGYTF
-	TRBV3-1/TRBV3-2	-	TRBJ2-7	TGTGCCAGCAGCCAAGATTTAGTCTACGAGCAGTACTTC	CASSQDLVYEQYF
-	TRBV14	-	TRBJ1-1	TGTGCCAGCAGCCAATACCAGGGGAGTGAAGCTTTCTTT	CASSQYQGSEAFF
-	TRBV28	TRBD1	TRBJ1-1	TGTGCCAGCAGTTCAGGGGGCGAATGGGCTTTCTTT	CASSSGGEWAFF
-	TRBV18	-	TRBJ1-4	TGTGCCAGCTCACCACCGAAACTGCAGGATGAAAAACTGTTTTTT	CASSPPKLQDEKLFF
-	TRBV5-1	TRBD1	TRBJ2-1	TGCGCCAGCAGCCAGGGACAGGGACCCTACAATGAGCAGTTCTTC	CASSQGQGPYNEQFF
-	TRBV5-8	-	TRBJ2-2	TGTGCCAGCAGCTTTCCGGGGAGTTATGACACCGGGGAGCTGTTTTTT	CASSFPGSYDTGELFF
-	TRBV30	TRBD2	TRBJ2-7	TGTGCCTGGAGCTTGGGGCTAGCGGGATTTTACGAGCAGTACTTC	CAWSLGLAGFYEQYF
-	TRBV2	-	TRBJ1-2	TGTGCCAGCAGTGAATGGGGGGATTACCGTGGCTACACCTTC	CASSEWGDYRGYTF
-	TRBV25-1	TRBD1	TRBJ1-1	TGTGCCAGCAGTGAACTCGGACAGGACAAAGCTTTCTTT	CASSELGQDKAFF
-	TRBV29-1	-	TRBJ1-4	TGCAGCGTTGGGAATGTGGGGGCGACTAATGAAAAACTGTTTTTT	CSVGNVGATNEKLFF